Detailed here is one TCR beta chain. It has no known antigen specificity. Nothing much larger sits one base from this clone, and base qualities are not available. The data were taken from a study of blood T cell repertoires in COVID-19 (dated by TCRdb to about 2020). Describing the broader study: Samples covering the acute and convalescent phases of COVID-19 were provided by collaborators in the United States, Italy and Spain. Samples came from the ongoing ImmuneRACE study (first 160 participants) plus 1,254 subjects from 6 global collaborators. A freely available public database, intended as a resource for researchers studying the immune response to SARS-CoV-2, is where the repertoires were released. Deeply sampled blood TCRbeta repertoires from subjects exposed to, actively infected with, or recovered from COVID-19 were included in the dataset. The material from the prospective study consisted of cDNA or gDNA derived from T cells, B-cell-depleted T cells, or PBMCs. The sample metadata nearly always contained a de-identified subject ID, COVID-19 status, age in years and sex. HLA class I and class II types, where available, came from metadata supplied by the sample provider rather than from assay-based typing. Results and caveats for the whole study, not just this receptor: The amount of clinical and demographic metadata varied by source and participant and was provided uncurated.

Whole blood was collected in K2EDTA tubes by collaborating institutions according to the institutions' own protocols. For TCRbeta analysis, collaborators shipped samples in one of three forms: frozen whole blood, isolated PBMCs, or DNA extracted from either of those sample types. The CDR3 runs 14 amino acids, cysteine and phenylalanine included. The DNA shown is the 42-base CDR3, in frame from base 1. According to the germline V gene (reference sequence), CDR1 reads LNHDA and CDR2 reads SQIVND. The V end loses 1 base and the J end loses 2 bases, and a stretch of 9 bases separates them. The immunoSEQ Assay, a bias-controlled multiplex PCR, was used to amplify TCRbeta CDR3 regions from genomic DNA. The study's own analysis went as follows. The number of nucleated cells in each sample was estimated by amplification of reference gene primers within the assay. To quantify the absolute abundance of each unique TCRbeta CDR3 rearrangement, sequence reads were collapsed and filtered. For each sample, productive Simpson clonality was calculated by taking the square root of Simpson's diversity index across productive rearrangements. TCRdb took over this immuneACCESS table, retaining in-frame rearrangements with V and J assigned. Such tables are incomplete; in checked studies, under half of the missing clones stem from an unresolved V gene, and the remainder is unexplained. The V and J calls and clone size come from that table; D and trimming were worked out from the DNA. The sample table holds 240,000 or so clones, of which roughly four fifths were seen once. The top ten hold 1.5% to 2% of the sample.

Here the chain combines TRBV19 and TRBJ2-7, with the identity of the D gene unclear. Sequencing input: peripheral blood. This TCR was sampled from an elderly woman with acute or convalescent COVID-19. Here the CDR3 is given as CASSIGSSAYEQYF. The DNA is TGTGCCAGTAGTATAGGTTCGAGTGCCTACGAGCAGTACTTC.